This T cell receptor beta chain was sequenced in a study of CD8 T cells in Susac syndrome. Reverse transcription of roughly 0.5 to 1 ug RNA was performed with random hexamers. It was immunoSEQ multiplex PCR that amplified TCR beta CDR3 across 54 Vbeta and 13 Jbeta. TCRdb used MiXCR to reprocess the immunoSEQ multiplex PCR reads, holding one entry per CDR3 protein. This table holds about 200,000 distinct CDR3 sequences, about 90% found once. The CDR3 contains 14 residues. Trimming removed 0 bases from V and 7 bases from J, with 14 bases in between. Germline V gene lookup returns CDR1 SGDLS and CDR2 YYNGEE. High-throughput TCR beta sequencing covered peripheral CD8+ and CD4+ T cells. Broader study findings: The number of individuals included in the study's TCR sequencing and HLA analysis was acknowledged as relatively small.

In the case of this clonotype: What it recognizes is unknown.

This receptor was taken from a human donor with multiple sclerosis. Sequenced material: CD8+ T cells from PBMCs. The chain uses TRBV9 and TRBJ2-7; D is unresolved. CDR3 DNA sequence: TGTGCCAGCAGCGTAGGGGCGAGTTTGCGAGAGCAGTACTTC. Amino acids: CASSVGASLREQYF.